This T cell receptor beta chain was sequenced for a study of follicular helper T cells after annual influenza vaccination. Broader study findings: Recurrent ICOS+CD38+ cTfh clonotypes included tetramer and AIM influenza-specific ones.

Time point indicated: 2014-2015 season, pre-vaccination. Sorted blood CD4 subsets were sequenced before and after adults received seasonal inactivated influenza vaccine. Regarding this clone: Its antigen is unknown.

Assay: immunoSEQ multiplex PCR; the TCRdb copy retains only in-frame clones and omits some. In the table there are around 2,800 clones, around 80% of which are singletons. The material sequenced was CXCR5+ CD38- circulating T follicular helper cells from blood, taken on the day of influenza vaccination. Documented subset: circulating Tfh, non-naive CD4+CXCR5+PD-1+ (ICOS+CD38+ or ICOS-CD38-). The clonotype was recovered from an adult who received the influenza vaccine.

The DNA of the CDR3 is TGTGCCATCAGTGAGACACAGGGGTGGAATACTGAAGCTTTCTTT. Translation: CAISETQGWNTEAFF. V is TRBV10-3 and J is TRBJ1-1; 7 bases align to TRBD1. This CDR3 has 15 amino acids. The trim removed 2 bases at V and 5 bases at J, leaving 8 bases unmatched. CDR1 and CDR2 from the germline V gene are ENHRY and SYGVKD.